These 8 T cell receptor beta chains share one sample of origin, sequenced in a study of T cells after yellow fever vaccination. TCRdb re-called the 5' RACE reads with MiXCR, one entry per CDR3 protein. The sample includes approximately 600,000 distinct CDR3 sequences, around an eighth seen only once; the top ten take approximately 15%. Specimen: PBMCs, collected on the day of the yellow fever booster vaccination. Source of these receptors: a man younger than 40 who received the YFV17D yellow fever vaccine.

V usage is TRBV5-6 and J usage is TRBJ2-7, with 12 positions matching TRBD2. V lost 4 bases and J lost 3; bases outside the gene matches: 5. The germline V gene has CDR1 SGHDT and CDR2 YYEEEE. CDR3 length equals 15 residues. DNA for the CDR3: TGTGCCAGCAGCGTCATACTAGCGGGGGGCTACGAGCAGTACTTC. It specifies CASSVILAGGYEQYF. Supplemented by reference TRBV5-6 and TRBJ2-7, the full variable domain reads DAGVTQSPTHLIKTRGQQVTLRCSPKSGHDTVSWYQQALGQGPQFIFQYYEEEERQRGNFPDRFSGHQFPNYSSELNVNALLLGDSALYLCASSVILAGGYEQYFGPGTRLTVT.

The chain carries TRBV5-1 and TRBJ2-3; D is unclear. From germline, CDR1 is SGHRS and CDR2 YFSETQ. Trimming took off 6 bases at V and 0 bases at J, with 11 bases between the two ends. There are 14 residues in the CDR3. CDR3: CASKNEPSTDTQYF. The CDR3 DNA sequence: TGCGCCAGCAAAAATGAGCCTAGCACAGATACGCAGTATTTT.

The CDR3 bases are TGTGCCAGCAGCGGAGCCGGGACAGGGTTGAGAGAGCAGTACTTC. This translates into CASSGAGTGLREQYF. This chain uses TRBV9 with TRBJ2-7; TRBD1 aligns across 9 bases. CDR1 is SGDLS, CDR2 YYNGEE, per germline. J was trimmed by 7 bases and V by 3 bases; bases with no gene match: 11. CDR3 length equals 15 residues.

The chain has TRBV29-1 and TRBJ1-1; D unresolved. The V gene lost 4 bases and the J gene lost 11 bases, with 17 bases spanning the gap. The CDR3 loop spans 12 amino acids. CDR1 is SQVTM and CDR2 is ANQGSEA in the germline V gene. CDR3 protein: CSVAGSMGFAFF. The DNA of the CDR3 is TGCAGCGTTGCGGGCTCTATGGGTTTCGCTTTCTTT.

The chain recombines TRBV29-1 with TRBJ2-1; TRBD2 aligns across 7 bases. The CDR3 is 14 residues long. Per germline, CDR1 SQVTM and CDR2 ANQGSEA. The J segment lost 2 bases and the V segment lost 6 bases, leaving 7 bases of the junction unmatched. The CDR3 nucleotides read TGCAGCGTGGGTGGAAGCGGGACCTACAATGAGCAGTTCTTC. It translates to CSVGGSGTYNEQFF.

Ten or more counts support this clonotype. The rearrangement joins TRBV7-8 to TRBJ2-5; D is undetermined. The CDR3 runs 14 residues. V was pared by 5 bases and J by 2 bases, with 12 bases between. Germline values: CDR1 SGHVS, CDR2 FQNEAQ. Written as DNA, the CDR3 is TGTGCCAGCAGCAGTCTGGTTAGGCAAGAGACCCAGTACTTC. As protein: CASSSLVRQETQYF.

This clonotype was detected only a few times. The chain uses TRBV9 and TRBJ2-7; 7 bases align to TRBD2. CDR1 is SGDLS, CDR2 YYNGEE, per germline. The ends lost 5 bases at V and 0 bases at J; junction bases unmatched: 8. This CDR3 is built from 15 residues. In nucleotides, the CDR3 is TGTGCCAGCAGTGTTTGCGGGAGAGACTCCTACGAGCAGTACTTC. Amino acids: CASSVCGRDSYEQYF. Complete variable domain (other parts from reference TRBV9 and TRBJ2-7): DSGVTQTPKHLITATGQRVTLRCSPRSGDLSVYWYQQSLDQGLQFLIQYYNGEERAKGNILERFSAQQFPDLHSELNLSSLELGDSALYFCASSVCGRDSYEQYFGPGTRLTVT.

This clonotype was found a few times. V usage is TRBV20-1 and J usage is TRBJ1-2; possible D gene TRBD1, 5 bases. The CDR3 is 13 residues long. V lost 4 bases to trimming and J lost 6 bases, with 15 bases between them. CDR1 is DFQATT and CDR2 is SNEGSKA in the germline V gene (reference sequence). CDR3 bases: TGCAGTGCTACCTATCAGTCCAGGGATGGCTACACCTTC. Residues: CSATYQSRDGYTF.